This T cell receptor (beta chain) was sequenced for a study of CD8 T cells in ankylosing spondylitis. TCRdb re-called the 5' RACE reads through MiXCR, storing one row per CDR3 protein. The data hold 150,000 to 200,000 distinct CDR3 sequences, with about a third observed a single time. CDR1 is MDHEN, CDR2 SYDVKM, per germline. This CDR3 has 12 residues. The V end was cut by 7 bases, the J end by 5 bases, with 11 bases between. Sequenced sample: synovial fluid, either unsorted or a sorted T cell fraction (not recorded which). This clonotype was sampled from a male donor with ankylosing spondylitis. The chain recombines TRBV28 with TRBJ2-5, with D unresolved. This chain's CDR3 is CASTGVVETQYF. CDR3 in DNA: TGTGCCAGCACTGGCGTGGTCGAGACCCAGTACTTC.